This T cell receptor (beta chain) emerged from a study of early T cells in non-severe SARS-CoV-2 infection. In TCRdb, the 5' RACE reads were re-called with MiXCR into one record per CDR3 protein. The data contain 71,000 or so distinct CDR3 sequences, approximately 14% of them seen just once; the ten biggest clones take up more than 12%. There are 13 residues in the CDR3. Trimming took off 1 base at V and 4 bases at J, with 7 bases between the two ends. Germline CDR1 and CDR2: SEHNR and FQNEAQ (reference sequence). The TCR comes from an adult who was a healthcare worker with PCR-confirmed SARS-CoV-2 infection or an uninfected control (not recorded which). This rearrangement joins TRBV7-9 to TRBJ1-1; D is possibly TRBD1 (6 bases). The source material was whole blood. The CDR3 region is CASSLEQGTEAFF. The CDR3 DNA reads TGTGCCAGCAGCTTAGAACAGGGCACTGAAGCTTTCTTT.